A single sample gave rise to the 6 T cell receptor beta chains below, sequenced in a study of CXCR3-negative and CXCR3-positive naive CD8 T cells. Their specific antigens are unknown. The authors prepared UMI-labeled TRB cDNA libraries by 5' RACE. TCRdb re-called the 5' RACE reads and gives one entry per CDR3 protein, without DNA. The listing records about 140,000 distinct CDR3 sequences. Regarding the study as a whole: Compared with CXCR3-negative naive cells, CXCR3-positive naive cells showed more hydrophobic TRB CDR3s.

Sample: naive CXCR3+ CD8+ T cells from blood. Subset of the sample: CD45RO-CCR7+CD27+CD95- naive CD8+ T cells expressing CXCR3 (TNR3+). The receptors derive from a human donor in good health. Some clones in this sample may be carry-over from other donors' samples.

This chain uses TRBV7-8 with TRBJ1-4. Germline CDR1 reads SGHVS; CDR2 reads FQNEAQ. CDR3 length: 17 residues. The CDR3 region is CASSLAGDSTTNEKLFF.

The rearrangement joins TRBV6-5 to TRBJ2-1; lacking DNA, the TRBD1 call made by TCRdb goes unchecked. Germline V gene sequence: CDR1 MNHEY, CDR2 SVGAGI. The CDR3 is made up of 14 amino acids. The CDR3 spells CASSLTPGRNEQFF.

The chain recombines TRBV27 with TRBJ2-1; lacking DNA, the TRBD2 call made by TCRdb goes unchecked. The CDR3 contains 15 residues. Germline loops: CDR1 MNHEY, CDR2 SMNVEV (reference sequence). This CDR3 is CASGGGLVLYNEQFF.

The CDR3 loop reads CASSVGQGTNSPLHF. The chain is built from TRBV7-9 and TRBJ1-6; TCRdb reports TRBD1, a call that lacks DNA to check it against. The CDR3 runs to 15 residues. CDR1 and CDR2 from the germline V gene are SEHNR and FQNEAQ (reference sequence).

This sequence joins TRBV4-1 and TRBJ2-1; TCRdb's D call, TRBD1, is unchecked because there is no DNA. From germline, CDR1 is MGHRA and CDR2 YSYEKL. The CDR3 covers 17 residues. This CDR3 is CASSLMGGTGASDEQFF.

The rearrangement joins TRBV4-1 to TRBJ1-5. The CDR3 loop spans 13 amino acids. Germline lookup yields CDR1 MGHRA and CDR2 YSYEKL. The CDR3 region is CASSPQPHQPQHF.